This T cell receptor beta chain was captured in a study of cytomegalovirus exposure and HLA in healthy donors. Study information: Earlier sequencing of 150 million to 200 million T cells yielded under 120 million unique TCR beta sequences.

The PCR was carried out with 60 Vbeta primers and 13 Jbeta primers. Sequencing was performed with immunoSEQ multiplex PCR; in TCRdb, only in-frame clones are kept and a portion is missing. The sample shows roughly 100,000 clones, 77% of them seen only once. In this sample, this clone turned up a few times. Antigen unknown. Broader study findings: Usually a TCR sequence was rare, but some public TCRs were found in many donors. A list of approximately 160 TCR beta chains associated with cytomegalovirus was given.

The CDR3 is 14 amino acids. V lost 8 bases to trimming and J lost 8 bases, with 21 bases between them. The germline CDR1 and CDR2 sequences are MNHEY and SVGAGI. The clonotype was recovered from a woman between 40 and 55 years old in good health and CMV-seropositive. The material sequenced was PBMCs. The rearrangement joins TRBV6-5 to TRBJ1-2, with D perhaps TRBD1 (6 bases). The CDR3 coding sequence is TGTGCCAGCCGGGGCAAACAGGGAAGTAAAGGCTACACCTTC. As protein: CASRGKQGSKGYTF.